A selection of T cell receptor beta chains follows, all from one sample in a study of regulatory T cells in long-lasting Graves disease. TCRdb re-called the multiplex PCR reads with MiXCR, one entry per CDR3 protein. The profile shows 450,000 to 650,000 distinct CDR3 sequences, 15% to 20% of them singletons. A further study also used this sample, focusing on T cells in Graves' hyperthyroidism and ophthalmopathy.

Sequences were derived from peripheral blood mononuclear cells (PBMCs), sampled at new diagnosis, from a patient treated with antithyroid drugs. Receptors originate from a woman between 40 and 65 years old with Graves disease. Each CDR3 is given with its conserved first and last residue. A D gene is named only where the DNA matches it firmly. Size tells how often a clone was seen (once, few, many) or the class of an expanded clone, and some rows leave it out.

CDR3 protein: CATSDPLGSNYGYTF; CDR3 DNA: TGTGCCACCAGTGACCCTCTGGGATCTAACTATGGCTACACCTTC; D gene: NA; V gene: TRBV24-1; clone size: NA; J gene: TRBJ1-2
CDR3 protein: CAISESTRVRNTIYF; CDR3 DNA: TGTGCCATCAGTGAGTCGACCAGGGTGCGAAACACCATATATTTT; D gene: NA; V gene: TRBV10-3; clone size: NA; J gene: TRBJ1-3
CDR3 protein: CASSEYGTLTDTQYF; CDR3 DNA: TGTGCCAGCAGTGAATATGGGACACTCACAGATACGCAGTATTTT; D gene: NA; V gene: TRBV25-1; clone size: many; J gene: TRBJ2-3
CDR3 protein: CSAIGGGAETQYF; CDR3 DNA: TGCAGTGCTATCGGCGGGGGGGCGGAGACCCAGTACTTC; D gene: TRBD2; V gene: TRBV20-1; clone size: few; J gene: TRBJ2-5
CDR3 protein: CASSLSVGAEAFF; CDR3 DNA: TGTGCCAGCAGTTTAAGTGTAGGGGCAGAAGCTTTCTTT; D gene: NA; V gene: TRBV12-3/TRBV12-4; clone size: many; J gene: TRBJ1-1
CDR3 protein: CASSFQGAVGYEQYF; CDR3 DNA: TGTGCCAGCAGCTTCCAGGGTGCTGTAGGCTACGAGCAGTACTTC; D gene: NA; V gene: TRBV5-5; clone size: few; J gene: TRBJ2-7
CDR3 protein: CAGNREGGTEAFF; CDR3 DNA: TGTGCCGGAAACAGGGAAGGGGGCACTGAAGCTTTCTTT; D gene: NA; V gene: TRBV2; clone size: many; J gene: TRBJ1-1
CDR3 protein: CSARDRGLQAYSYNEQFF; CDR3 DNA: TGCAGTGCTAGAGATCGGGGCCTGCAAGCTTACTCCTACAATGAGCAGTTCTTC; D gene: NA; V gene: TRBV20-1; clone size: few; J gene: TRBJ2-1
CDR3 protein: CSATGTSGGAYNEQFF; CDR3 DNA: TGCAGTGCTACCGGGACTAGCGGGGGGGCCTACAATGAGCAGTTCTTC; D gene: TRBD2; V gene: TRBV20-1; clone size: many; J gene: TRBJ2-1
CDR3 protein: CASRQGAGEQYF; CDR3 DNA: TGTGCCAGCAGACAGGGGGCGGGGGAGCAGTACTTC; D gene: TRBD1; V gene: TRBV2; clone size: many; J gene: TRBJ2-7
CDR3 protein: CASSLQFWGRAYNEQFF; CDR3 DNA: TGTGCCAGCAGCTTGCAATTTTGGGGCCGGGCCTACAATGAGCAGTTCTTC; D gene: NA; V gene: TRBV11-3; clone size: NA; J gene: TRBJ2-1
CDR3 protein: CASRGDQETQYF; CDR3 DNA: TGTGCCAGCAGGGGGGACCAAGAGACCCAGTACTTC; D gene: NA; V gene: TRBV2; clone size: many; J gene: TRBJ2-5
CDR3 protein: CASSTSGGGYNEQFF; CDR3 DNA: TGTGCCAGCAGTACTAGCGGGGGGGGATACAATGAGCAGTTCTTC; D gene: TRBD2; V gene: TRBV12-3/TRBV12-4; clone size: many; J gene: TRBJ2-1
CDR3 protein: CASGYQGAGELFF; CDR3 DNA: TGTGCCAGTGGATACCAGGGGGCCGGGGAGCTGTTTTTT; D gene: TRBD1; V gene: TRBV19; clone size: NA; J gene: TRBJ2-2
CDR3 protein: CASRERQGAGTEAFF; CDR3 DNA: TGTGCCAGCAGGGAAAGACAGGGGGCAGGCACTGAAGCTTTCTTT; D gene: TRBD1; V gene: TRBV6-1; clone size: NA; J gene: TRBJ1-1
CDR3 protein: CASSTGQPNTEAFF; CDR3 DNA: TGTGCCAGTAGCACGGGACAGCCAAACACTGAAGCTTTCTTT; D gene: TRBD1; V gene: TRBV19; clone size: NA; J gene: TRBJ1-1
CDR3 protein: CASSSAAGTNEKLFF; CDR3 DNA: TGCGCCAGCAGCTCGGCTGCCGGAACTAATGAAAAACTGTTTTTT; D gene: NA; V gene: TRBV5-1; clone size: NA; J gene: TRBJ1-4
CDR3 protein: CASSQESWGSRNSPLHF; CDR3 DNA: TGTGCCAGCAGCCAAGAGTCGTGGGGTAGTCGAAATTCACCCCTCCACTTT; D gene: NA; V gene: TRBV3-1; clone size: NA; J gene: TRBJ1-6
CDR3 protein: CASSLSTPTERRNYGYTF; CDR3 DNA: TGTGCCAGCAGCTTAAGTACTCCTACGGAACGGCGCAACTATGGCTACACCTTC; D gene: NA; V gene: TRBV7-2; clone size: NA; J gene: TRBJ1-2
CDR3 protein: CASSYGTSDTDTQYF; CDR3 DNA: TGTGCCAGCAGTTACGGTACCAGCGACACAGATACGCAGTATTTT; D gene: NA; V gene: TRBV6-5; clone size: many; J gene: TRBJ2-3
CDR3 protein: CASSYSGQGAGDTQYF; CDR3 DNA: TGTGCCAGCAGTTACTCTGGCCAGGGGGCAGGAGATACGCAGTATTTT; D gene: TRBD1; V gene: TRBV6-2/TRBV6-3; clone size: many; J gene: TRBJ2-3
CDR3 protein: CASSELANTEAFF; CDR3 DNA: TGTGCCAGCAGTGAACTAGCGAACACTGAAGCTTTCTTT; D gene: NA; V gene: TRBV2; clone size: many; J gene: TRBJ1-1